This T cell receptor beta chain was found in a study of OX40 agonist ivuxolimab in advanced cancers. Broader study findings: More expanded clones were found, on average, in CD8+ than in CD4+ T cells.

On this clone: Its antigen is unknown.

Libraries were prepared by immunoSEQ multiplex PCR; TCRdb keeps only in-frame clonotypes and omits some of them. This table has approximately 99,000 clones, about 96% appearing once. CDR3 length: 12 amino acids. Looked up from germline, CDR1 is SQVTM and CDR2 is ANQGSEA. The V and J ends lost 3 bases and 3 bases respectively, with 6 bases between them. This sequence originates from an adult with an advanced solid tumor such as melanoma, head and neck, liver or kidney cancer. This sample comprised CD4+ or CD8+ T cells sorted from blood, obtained in a trial of the OX40 agonist ivuxolimab. The chain combines TRBV29-1 with TRBJ2-1; D gene ambiguous. DNA of the CDR3: TGCAGCGTTGAGGGCCTCTACAATGAGCAGTTCTTC. This translates into CSVEGLYNEQFF.